Listed below are T cell receptor beta chains from one sample, sequenced in a study of CD8 T cells in Susac syndrome. TCRdb processed the immunoSEQ multiplex PCR reads anew with MiXCR; each CDR3 protein has one entry. The sample consists of 400,000 to 550,000 distinct CDR3 sequences, around 85% of them appearing once. The specimen was CD8+ T cells from PBMCs. These receptors came from a human donor with multiple sclerosis. CDR3s include the opening cysteine and the closing phenylalanine or tryptophan. Fields, in order: clone size, J gene, V gene, D gene, CDR3 DNA, CDR3 protein. The D gene is left open where the match is weak. Size is omitted from some rows. Given values are once, few, many or a class for expanded clones.

clone size: NA; J gene: TRBJ2-2; V gene: TRBV27; D gene: TRBD2; CDR3 DNA: TGTGCCAGCAGTTATACTAGCGGGGGTGCAACCACCGGGGAGCTGTTTTTT; CDR3 protein: CASSYTSGGATTGELFF
clone size: NA; J gene: TRBJ1-1; V gene: TRBV11-2; D gene: NA; CDR3 DNA: TGTGCCAGCAGCTTAGATTGGGGGTTGGCCACTGAAGCTTTCTTT; CDR3 protein: CASSLDWGLATEAFF
clone size: NA; J gene: TRBJ2-7; V gene: TRBV10-3; D gene: NA; CDR3 DNA: TGTGCCATCAGTGAAGCAGGACGCGAGCAGTACTTC; CDR3 protein: CAISEAGREQYF
clone size: NA; J gene: TRBJ2-7; V gene: TRBV29-1; D gene: NA; CDR3 DNA: TGCAGCGTTGAAGGGACAACCGTCGGAGAGCAGTACTTC; CDR3 protein: CSVEGTTVGEQYF
clone size: NA; J gene: TRBJ2-7; V gene: TRBV28; D gene: NA; CDR3 DNA: TGTGCCAGCAGACAGGCCCGGGGCTCCTACGAGCAGTACTTC; CDR3 protein: CASRQARGSYEQYF
clone size: NA; J gene: TRBJ2-1; V gene: TRBV9; D gene: TRBD2; CDR3 DNA: TGTGCCAGCAGCCCCTGGACTAGCGGCAACAATGAGCAGTTCTTC; CDR3 protein: CASSPWTSGNNEQFF
clone size: NA; J gene: TRBJ2-1; V gene: TRBV12-3/TRBV12-4; D gene: NA; CDR3 DNA: TGTGCCACCAAACCCCAGGGGCGTAATGAGCAGTTCTTC; CDR3 protein: CATKPQGRNEQFF
clone size: NA; J gene: TRBJ2-7; V gene: TRBV28; D gene: TRBD2; CDR3 DNA: TGTGCCAGCAGTTTCTCTTACGGACTAGCGGGAGAGGGGCGGCGATACGAGCAGTACTTC; CDR3 protein: CASSFSYGLAGEGRRYEQYF
clone size: NA; J gene: TRBJ2-3; V gene: TRBV5-1; D gene: NA; CDR3 DNA: TGCGCCAGCAGCTTGGCCGAAGCGGCGACAAGCACAGATACGCAGTATTTT; CDR3 protein: CASSLAEAATSTDTQYF
clone size: NA; J gene: TRBJ2-7; V gene: TRBV9; D gene: TRBD1; CDR3 DNA: TGTGCCAGCAGCTCGGGACAGGGTCGAGACGAGCAGTACTTC; CDR3 protein: CASSSGQGRDEQYF
clone size: NA; J gene: TRBJ2-1; V gene: TRBV20-1; D gene: NA; CDR3 DNA: TGCAGTGCTAGACGGAACTATGGGACATTGGATGAGCAGTTCTTC; CDR3 protein: CSARRNYGTLDEQFF
clone size: NA; J gene: TRBJ2-7; V gene: TRBV29-1; D gene: NA; CDR3 DNA: TGCAGCGTCGTAGACGGGAGCTCCTACGAGCAGTACTTC; CDR3 protein: CSVVDGSSYEQYF
clone size: NA; J gene: TRBJ1-2; V gene: TRBV27; D gene: NA; CDR3 DNA: TGTGCCAGCAGTTTAGTTGGGGGGCCTCGCTATGGCTACACCTTC; CDR3 protein: CASSLVGGPRYGYTF
clone size: NA; J gene: TRBJ2-1; V gene: TRBV4-1; D gene: NA; CDR3 DNA: TGCGCCAGCAGCCAAGAACCCCCGGTGAGCTCCTACAATGAGCAGTTCTTC; CDR3 protein: CASSQEPPVSSYNEQFF
clone size: once; J gene: TRBJ1-2; V gene: TRBV7-9; D gene: NA; CDR3 DNA: TGTGCCAGCAGCTCCCCCATCGGGCGGATCTATGGCTACACCTTC; CDR3 protein: CASSSPIGRIYGYTF